This passage covers 17 T cell receptor beta chains from one sample sequenced in a study of post-analysis software for immune sequencing data. Study conclusions and caveats: The five TRBV segments detected at higher frequency in patients than in controls included TRBV5-6, TRBV5-1 and TRBV20-1.

Their antigens are not known. TCR beta cDNA libraries included unique molecular identifiers. Each CDR3 protein is one row after TCRdb ran MiXCR on the PCR reads. Among about 810,000 distinct CDR3 sequences listed, about 50% were seen once. Sequenced: blood. The receptors shown here come from a girl under 18 with multiple sclerosis.

V and J are TRBV18 and TRBJ2-7; D might be TRBD2 (6 bases). Germline V gene data show CDR1 as KGHSH and CDR2 as LQKENI. Trimming shortened V by 4 bases and J by 5 bases, and 18 bases separated the two germline ends. The CDR3 contains 15 residues. The CDR3 nucleotides are TGTGCCAGCTCACAACCGACCGTGGGGGGAGACGAGCAGTACTTC. Protein sequence: CASSQPTVGGDEQYF.

This chain uses TRBV5-1 with TRBJ1-1, with a tentative D call TRBD1 (5 bases). The CDR3 loop spans 18 amino acids. V lost 1 base to trimming and J lost 0 bases, with 19 bases between them. Per the germline V gene, CDR1 is SGHRS and CDR2 is YFSETQ. DNA for the CDR3: TGCGCCAGCAGCTTGTTTTCTCCGGGACGGGGCATGAACACTGAAGCTTTCTTT. It is translated as CASSLFSPGRGMNTEAFF. Variable domain in full (rest from reference TRBV5-1 and TRBJ1-1): KAGVTQTPRYLIKTRGQQVTLSCSPISGHRSVSWYQQTPGQGLQFLFEYFSETQRNKGNFPGRFSGRQFSNSRSEMNVSTLELGDSALYLCASSLFSPGRGMNTEAFFGQGTRLTVV.

As concerns this clonotype: This is likely a read error, given that the CDR3 carries no conserved phenylalanine or tryptophan at its end. This sequence joins TRBV5-1 and TRBJ1-1, with unresolved D. Per germline, CDR1 SGHRS and CDR2 YFSETQ. Trimming took off 4 bases at V and 1 base at J, with 11 bases between the two ends. The CDR3 is 14 amino acids. CDR3 nucleotides: TGCGCCAGCAGCCCTACCCGGGGGAACACTGAAGCTTTCATT. Translation gives CASSPTRGNTEAFI.

The rearrangement joins TRBV15 to TRBJ2-1, with D maybe TRBD1 (5 bases). The V gene's germline CDR1 is LNHNV and CDR2 YYDKDF (reference sequence). V was trimmed by 4 bases and J by 0 bases, leaving 16 bases between them. This CDR3 contains 17 residues. The CDR3 region has the DNA TGTGCCACCAGCAAGGGGAAGGATGCCTTCTCCTACAATGAGCAGTTCTTC. Amino acid sequence: CATSKGKDAFSYNEQFF.

This chain links TRBV12-3 or TRBV12-4 with TRBJ1-5; D may be TRBD1 (6 bases). Trimming removed 6 bases from V and 3 bases from J, with 9 bases in between. This CDR3 comprises 13 residues. The CDR3 DNA reads TGTGCCAGCAGCCAGGGGATCAATCAGCCCCAGCATTTT. This encodes CASSQGINQPQHF.

This clonotype was seen just once. The chain recombines TRBV5-5 with TRBJ2-3; maybe TRBD1 (6 bases). The CDR3 is 16 amino acids. V lost 2 bases, J lost 5 bases, and 18 bases lay in between. CDR1 is SGHKS, CDR2 YYEKEE, per germline (reference sequence). Here the CDR3 reads CASSFQLTGREDTQYF. As DNA, the CDR3 is TGTGCCAGCAGCTTCCAACTAACAGGGCGAGAAGATACGCAGTATTTT.

The rearrangement uses TRBV20-1 and TRBJ2-5; 11 bases align to TRBD2. The better agreement between TRBJ2-7 and the DNA end casts doubt on the J call. The CDR3 is 14 residues long. In germline, CDR1 is DFQATT, CDR2 SNEGSKA (reference sequence). As DNA, the CDR3 is TGCAGTGCTAGAGCCACTAGCGGGAGCAACGAGCAGTACTTC. Protein sequence: CSARATSGSNEQYF.

The gene calls are TRBV3-1 and TRBJ2-7; TRBD1 agrees at 8 bases. The CDR3 is 15 amino acids. The V and J ends lost 3 bases and 6 bases, in that order; junction bases with no gene match: 10. Germline V CDR1 and CDR2: LGHDT, YNNKEL (reference sequence). The CDR3 loop is CASSHDRGRSSEQYF. CDR3 in DNA: TGTGCCAGCAGCCACGACAGGGGTAGGTCTTCCGAGCAGTACTTC.

This chain uses TRBV6-5 with TRBJ1-2, with TRBD1 identical over 7 bases. Germline loops: CDR1 MNHEY, CDR2 SVGAGI. Trimming at V came to 5 bases and at J to 8 bases, leaving 14 bases not matched to a gene. The CDR3 covers 15 residues. The DNA of the CDR3 is TGTGCCAGCAGTACCTGGGACAGCCAGGCTGAAGGCTACACCTTC. Encoded protein: CASSTWDSQAEGYTF.

The rearrangement links TRBV20-1 to TRBJ2-7, with D possibly matching TRBD1 (6 bases). Deletions cut 6 bases from V and 5 bases from J, with 14 bases between. This CDR3 spans 12 amino acids. The germline CDR1 and CDR2 sequences are DFQATT and SNEGSKA (reference sequence). In DNA form, the CDR3 reads TGCAGTGCCCAGAGGGGGTACGACGAGCAGTACTTC. It yields the protein CSAQRGYDEQYF.

This clonotype was seen at least ten times. The chain has TRBV7-9 and TRBJ2-7; unclear D gene. The V gene lost 5 bases and the J gene lost 1 base, with 18 bases spanning the gap. Germline assignment: CDR1 SEHNR and CDR2 FQNEAQ (reference sequence). This CDR3 is built from 16 residues. The CDR3 spells CASSATWATLSYEQYF. The CDR3 DNA follows: TGTGCCAGCAGCGCAACATGGGCCACCCTATCCTACGAGCAGTACTTC.

V and J are TRBV20-1 and TRBJ2-1, with 9 positions matching TRBD2. This CDR3 is built from 15 residues. The V gene's germline CDR1 is DFQATT and CDR2 SNEGSKA (reference sequence). With 3 bases clipped from V and 3 bases from J, the junction kept 6 bases outside the gene matches. This chain's CDR3 is CSASATSGHYNEQFF. CDR3 nucleotides: TGCAGTGCTAGTGCGACTAGCGGCCACTACAATGAGCAGTTCTTC.

The V call is TRBV10-3, the J call TRBJ2-5, with TRBD1 identical over 7 bases. This CDR3 is built from 14 residues. The V gene end was trimmed by 4 bases and the J gene end by 2 bases; junction bases not matched to a gene: 4. Germline V gene data show CDR1 as ENHRY and CDR2 as SYGVKD. CDR3 protein: CAISAGTAQETQYF. CDR3 in DNA: TGTGCCATCAGTGCAGGGACAGCTCAAGAGACCCAGTACTTC.

The J gene is TRBJ2-7, the V gene TRBV20-1, with 9 bases identical to TRBD1. The V gene's germline CDR1 is DFQATT and CDR2 SNEGSKA (reference sequence). The CDR3 runs 14 residues. Trimming removed 3 bases from V and 7 bases from J; junction bases left unmatched: 10. The CDR3 spells CSARADRGMWEQYF. Written as DNA, the CDR3 is TGCAGTGCTAGGGCGGACAGGGGAATGTGGGAGCAGTACTTC.

As concerns this clonotype: At one boundary the junction diverges from the germline segment, which might be a read error. The rearrangement uses TRBV7-2 and TRBJ2-6; 7 positions match TRBD1. The germline V gene encodes CDR1 SGHTA and CDR2 FQGNSA. The CDR3 covers 16 residues. CDR3 residues: CASSLGGVSGASVLTF. CDR3 in DNA: TGTGCCAGCAGCCTAGGGGGCGTCTCAGGGGCCAGCGTCCTGACTTTC.

This chain joins TRBV4-1 and TRBJ2-7; D is unresolved. The J call may be mistaken, given a closer DNA end match to TRBJ2-5. Germline lookup yields CDR1 MGHRA and CDR2 YSYEKL. The CDR3 totals 14 residues. CDR3 loop: CASSQDTSRETQYF. The CDR3 coding sequence is TGCGCCAGCAGCCAAGATACCAGTAGAGAGACCCAGTACTTC.

V and J are TRBV5-1 and TRBJ2-5; 7 bases match TRBD2. J lost 4 bases, V lost 4 bases, and 7 bases had no gene match. This CDR3 is built from 14 residues. The germline gives CDR1 SGHRS, CDR2 YFSETQ. The CDR3 region is CASSPWDYPETQYF. Written as DNA, the CDR3 is TGCGCCAGCAGCCCGTGGGACTACCCAGAGACCCAGTACTTC.